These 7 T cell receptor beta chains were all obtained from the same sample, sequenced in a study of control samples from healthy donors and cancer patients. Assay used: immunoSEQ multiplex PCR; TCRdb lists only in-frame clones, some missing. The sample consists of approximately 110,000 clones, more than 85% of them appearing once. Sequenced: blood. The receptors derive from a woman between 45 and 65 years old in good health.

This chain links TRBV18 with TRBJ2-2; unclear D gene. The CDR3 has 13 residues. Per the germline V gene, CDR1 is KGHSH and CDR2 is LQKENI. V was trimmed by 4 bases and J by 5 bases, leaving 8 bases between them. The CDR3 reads CASSLVQTGELFF. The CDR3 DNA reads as TGTGCCAGCTCACTCGTCCAGACCGGGGAGCTGTTTTTT.

CDR3 sequence (DNA): TGTGCCAGCAGCGGCCGGGACTCCGGGAATGAGCAGTTCTTC. Translated: CASSGRDSGNEQFF. The rearrangement joins TRBV13 to TRBJ2-1; tentative D call: TRBD2 (6 bases). The V end lost 5 bases, the J end lost 7 bases, and 15 bases lay between the germline ends. CDR1 is PRHDT, CDR2 FYEKMQ, per germline (reference sequence). The CDR3 length is 14 residues.

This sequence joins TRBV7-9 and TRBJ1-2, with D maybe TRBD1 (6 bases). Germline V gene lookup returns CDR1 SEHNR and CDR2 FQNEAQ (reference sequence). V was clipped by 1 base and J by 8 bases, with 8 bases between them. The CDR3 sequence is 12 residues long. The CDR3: CASSLEGVGYTF. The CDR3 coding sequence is TGTGCCAGCAGCTTAGAGGGGGTCGGCTACACCTTC.

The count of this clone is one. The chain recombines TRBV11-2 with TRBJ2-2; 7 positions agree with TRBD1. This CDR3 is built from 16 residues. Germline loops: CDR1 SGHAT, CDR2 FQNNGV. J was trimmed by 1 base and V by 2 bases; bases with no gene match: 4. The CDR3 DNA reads TGTGCCAGCAGCTTAACCGGGACAGTGAACACCGGGGAGCTGTTTTTT. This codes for CASSLTGTVNTGELFF.

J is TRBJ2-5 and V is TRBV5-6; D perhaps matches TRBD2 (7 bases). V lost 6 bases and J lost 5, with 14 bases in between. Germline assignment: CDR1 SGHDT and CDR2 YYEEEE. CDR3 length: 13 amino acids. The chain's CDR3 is CASKRGTKETQYF. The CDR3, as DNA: TGTGCCAGCAAGAGGGGGACTAAGGAGACCCAGTACTTC.

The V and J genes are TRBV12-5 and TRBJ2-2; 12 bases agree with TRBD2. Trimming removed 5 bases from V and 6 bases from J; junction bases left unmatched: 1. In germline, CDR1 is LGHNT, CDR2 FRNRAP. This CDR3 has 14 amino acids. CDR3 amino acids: CASGLAGGAGELFF. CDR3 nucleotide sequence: TGTGCTAGTGGTCTAGCGGGAGGGGCCGGGGAGCTGTTTTTT.

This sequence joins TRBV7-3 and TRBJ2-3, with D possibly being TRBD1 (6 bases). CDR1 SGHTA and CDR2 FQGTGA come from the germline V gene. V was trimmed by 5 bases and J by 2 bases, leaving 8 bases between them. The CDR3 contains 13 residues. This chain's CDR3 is CASSPGDTDTQYF. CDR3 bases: TGTGCCAGCAGCCCAGGGGACACAGATACGCAGTATTTT.